A selection of T cell receptor beta chains follows, all from one sample in a study of shared clonotypes between healthy human individuals. This table comes from immunoSEQ multiplex PCR, and its TCRdb copy is limited to in-frame clones, with some not included. Of some 2 million clones listed, roughly 94% are singletons. Input material: naive CD4+ T cells sorted from blood. The source is a man between 18 and 35 years old in good health. CDR3s include the opening cysteine and the closing phenylalanine or tryptophan. A D gene is named only where the DNA matches it firmly. A row's size may be missing; if present it is once, few, many or a size class.

J gene | D gene | clone size | V gene | CDR3 DNA | CDR3 protein
TRBJ1-1 | . | . | TRBV5-1 | TGCGCCAGCAGCTTGGCCGGCCAGATGAACACTGAAGCTTTCTTT | CASSLAGQMNTEAFF
TRBJ2-7 | . | . | TRBV5-4 | TGTGCCAGCAGCTTGGACTTCTACGAGCAGTACTTC | CASSLDFYEQYF
TRBJ1-6 | . | once | TRBV30 | TGTGCCTGGACCGACGGAGGGACCTATAATTCACCCCTCCACTTT | CAWTDGGTYNSPLHF
TRBJ2-6 | . | . | TRBV5-4 | TGTGCCAGCAGTCCAGGGTCCTCCGGGGCCAACGTCCTGACTTTC | CASSPGSSGANVLTF
TRBJ2-3 | TRBD1 | . | TRBV7-9 | TGTGCCAGCAGCCCACAGGGGGCGGCGCAGTATTTT | CASSPQGAAQYF
TRBJ1-1 | . | . | TRBV18 | TGTGCCAGCTCACCGTACCCCACTGAAGCTTTCTTT | CASSPYPTEAFF
TRBJ2-7 | . | . | TRBV6-9 | TGTGCCAGGAGAGAGCTAGCGACCTCCTACGAGCAGTACTTC | CARRELATSYEQYF
TRBJ2-7 | TRBD1 | . | TRBV29-1 | TGCAGCGTTGAACCCCGGGACAGGGCTCCCTACGAGCAGTACTTC | CSVEPRDRAPYEQYF
TRBJ1-5 | . | . | TRBV5-4 | TGTGCCAGCAGCTTATGGGGAGACAATCAGCCCCAGCATTTT | CASSLWGDNQPQHF
TRBJ2-2 | TRBD2 | . | TRBV13 | TGTGCCTACAAGACTAGCGCGAACACCGGGGAGCTGTTTTTT | CAYKTSANTGELFF
TRBJ2-7 | TRBD1 | . | TRBV6-4 | TGTGCCAGCTCGGGGACAGGGCCAAATTCCTACGAGCAGTACTTC | CASSGTGPNSYEQYF
TRBJ2-7 | . | few | TRBV4-3 | TGCGCCAGCAGCCAGGCGTCCGCTGGCGAGCAGTACTTC | CASSQASAGEQYF
TRBJ2-7 | TRBD1 | once | TRBV11-3 | TGTGCCAGCAGCTTCGACAGGGGCCACGAGCAGTACTTC | CASSFDRGHEQYF
TRBJ2-3 | . | once | TRBV20-1 | TGCAGTGCAACGGGCCCAGATACGCAGTATTTT | CSATGPDTQYF